This T cell receptor (beta chain) was captured by sequencing in a study of control samples from healthy donors and cancer patients. Generated by immunoSEQ multiplex PCR, the TCRdb table keeps only in-frame clones and is missing some. The sample shows 45,000 to 60,000 clones, roughly 94% of them seen only once. The CDR3 runs 17 residues. V trimming: 5 bases; J trimming: 3 bases; junction bases outside the gene matches: 13. CDR1 and CDR2 (germline): MNHEY, SMNVEV (reference sequence). The source material was blood. V and J are TRBV27 and TRBJ1-2; TRBD1 aligns across 9 bases. The TCR sequence derives from a man younger than 40 in good health. The CDR3 sequence is CASSRLGDRVSDYGYTF. The CDR3 DNA sequence: TGTGCCAGCAGTCGGCTCGGGGACAGGGTCTCCGACTATGGCTACACCTTC.